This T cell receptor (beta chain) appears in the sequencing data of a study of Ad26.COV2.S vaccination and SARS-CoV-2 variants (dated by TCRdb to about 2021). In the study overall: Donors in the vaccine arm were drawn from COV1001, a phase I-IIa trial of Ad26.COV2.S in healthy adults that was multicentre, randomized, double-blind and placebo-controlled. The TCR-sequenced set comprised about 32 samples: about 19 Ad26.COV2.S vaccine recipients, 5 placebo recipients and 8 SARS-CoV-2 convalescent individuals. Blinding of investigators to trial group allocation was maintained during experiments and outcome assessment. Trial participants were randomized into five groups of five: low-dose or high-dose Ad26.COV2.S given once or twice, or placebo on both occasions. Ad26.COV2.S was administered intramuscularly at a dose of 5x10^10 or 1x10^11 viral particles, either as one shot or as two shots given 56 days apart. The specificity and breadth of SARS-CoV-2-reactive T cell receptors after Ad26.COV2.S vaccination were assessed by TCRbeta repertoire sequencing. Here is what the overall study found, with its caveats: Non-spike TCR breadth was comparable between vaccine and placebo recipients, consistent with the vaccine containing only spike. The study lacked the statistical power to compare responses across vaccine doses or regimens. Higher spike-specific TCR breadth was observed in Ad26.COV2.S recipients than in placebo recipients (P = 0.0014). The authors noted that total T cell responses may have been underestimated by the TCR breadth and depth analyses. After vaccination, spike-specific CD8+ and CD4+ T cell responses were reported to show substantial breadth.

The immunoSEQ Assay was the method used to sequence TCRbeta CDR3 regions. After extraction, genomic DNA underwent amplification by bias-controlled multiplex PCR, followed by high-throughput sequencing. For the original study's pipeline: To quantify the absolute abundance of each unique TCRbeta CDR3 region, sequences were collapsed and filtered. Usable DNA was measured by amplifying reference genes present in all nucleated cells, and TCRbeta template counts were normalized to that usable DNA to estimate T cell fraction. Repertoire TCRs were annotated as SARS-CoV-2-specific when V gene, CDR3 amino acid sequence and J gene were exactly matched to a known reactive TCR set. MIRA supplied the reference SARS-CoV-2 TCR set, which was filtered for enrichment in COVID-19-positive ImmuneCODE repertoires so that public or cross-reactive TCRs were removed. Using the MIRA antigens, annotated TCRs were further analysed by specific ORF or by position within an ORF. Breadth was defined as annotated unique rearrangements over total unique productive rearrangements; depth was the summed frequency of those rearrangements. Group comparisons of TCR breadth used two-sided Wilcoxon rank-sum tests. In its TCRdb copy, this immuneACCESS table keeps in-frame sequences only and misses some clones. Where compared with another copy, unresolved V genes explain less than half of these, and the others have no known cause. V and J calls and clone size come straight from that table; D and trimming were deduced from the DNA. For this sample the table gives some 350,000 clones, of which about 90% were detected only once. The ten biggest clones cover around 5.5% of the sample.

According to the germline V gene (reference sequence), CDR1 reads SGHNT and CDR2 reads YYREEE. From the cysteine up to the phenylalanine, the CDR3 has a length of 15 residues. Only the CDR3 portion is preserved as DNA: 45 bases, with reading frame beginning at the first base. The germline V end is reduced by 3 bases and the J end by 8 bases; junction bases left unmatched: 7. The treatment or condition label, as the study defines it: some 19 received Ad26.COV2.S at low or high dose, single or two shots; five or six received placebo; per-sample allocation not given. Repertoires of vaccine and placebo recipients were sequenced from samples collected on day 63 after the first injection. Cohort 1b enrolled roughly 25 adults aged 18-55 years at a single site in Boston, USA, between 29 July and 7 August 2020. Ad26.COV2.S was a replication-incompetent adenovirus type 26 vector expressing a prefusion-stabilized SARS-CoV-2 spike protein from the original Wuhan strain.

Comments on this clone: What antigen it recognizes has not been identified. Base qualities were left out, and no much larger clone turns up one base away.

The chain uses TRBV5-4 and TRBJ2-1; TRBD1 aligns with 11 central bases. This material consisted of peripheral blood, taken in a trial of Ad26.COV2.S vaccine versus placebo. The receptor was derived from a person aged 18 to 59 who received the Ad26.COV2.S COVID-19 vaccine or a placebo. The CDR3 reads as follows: CASSSWDRGNDEQFF. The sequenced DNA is TGTGCCAGCAGCTCCTGGGACAGGGGGAACGATGAGCAGTTCTTC. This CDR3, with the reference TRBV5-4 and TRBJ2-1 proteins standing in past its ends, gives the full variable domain ETGVTQSPTHLIKTRGQQVTLRCSSQSGHNTVSWYQQALGQGPQFIFQYYREEENGRGNFPPRFSGLQFPNYSSELNVNALELDDSALYLCASSSWDRGNDEQFFGPGTRLTVL.